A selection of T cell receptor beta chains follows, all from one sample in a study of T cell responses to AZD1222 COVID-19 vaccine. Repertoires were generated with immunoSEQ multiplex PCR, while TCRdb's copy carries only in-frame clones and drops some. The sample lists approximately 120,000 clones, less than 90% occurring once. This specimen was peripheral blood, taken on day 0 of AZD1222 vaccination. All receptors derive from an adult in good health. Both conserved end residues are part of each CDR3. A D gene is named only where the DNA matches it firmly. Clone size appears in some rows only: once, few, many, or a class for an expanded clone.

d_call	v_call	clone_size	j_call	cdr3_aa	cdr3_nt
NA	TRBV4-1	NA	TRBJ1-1	CASSQATRVTEAFF	TGCGCCAGCAGCCAAGCGACCCGTGTAACTGAAGCTTTCTTT
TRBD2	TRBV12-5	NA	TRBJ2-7	CASGLADEQYF	TGTGCTAGTGGCCTAGCGGACGAGCAGTACTTC
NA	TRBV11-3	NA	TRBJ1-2	CASSLLEGAYGYTF	TGTGCCAGCAGCTTACTTGAGGGAGCCTATGGCTACACCTTC
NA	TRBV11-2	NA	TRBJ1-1	CASSLMTASVREAFF	TGTGCCAGCAGCTTGATGACAGCTTCGGTCCGGGAAGCTTTCTTT
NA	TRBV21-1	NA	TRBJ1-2	CASSKGFIVQCYGYTF	TGTGCCAGCAGCAAAGGGTTCATTGTTCAGTGTTATGGCTACACCTTC
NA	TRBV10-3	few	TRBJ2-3	CAISELVLFPDTQYF	TGTGCCATCAGTGAACTCGTCCTTTTCCCAGATACGCAGTATTTT
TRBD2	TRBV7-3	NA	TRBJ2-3	CASSRSSGSTDTQYF	TGTGCCAGCAGCCGATCTAGCGGGAGCACAGATACGCAGTATTTT
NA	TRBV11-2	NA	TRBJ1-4	CASSLVPDGEKLFF	TGTGCCAGCAGCTTAGTCCCGGACGGTGAAAAACTGTTTTTT
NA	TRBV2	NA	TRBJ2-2	CASRSDAWELFF	TGTGCCAGCAGATCGGACGCATGGGAGCTGTTTTTT
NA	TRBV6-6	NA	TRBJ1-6	CASTSGSPLHF	TGTGCCAGCACGTCCGGTTCACCCCTCCACTTT
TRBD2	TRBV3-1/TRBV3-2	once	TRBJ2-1	CASRRTSGGPYNEQFF	TGTGCCAGCAGGAGAACTAGCGGGGGGCCGTACAATGAGCAGTTCTTC
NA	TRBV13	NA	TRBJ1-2	CASSTPGPGGYTF	TGTGCCAGCAGCACACCGGGCCCCGGAGGCTACACCTTC
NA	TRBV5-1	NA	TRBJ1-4	CASSLSSSGDEKLFF	TGCGCCAGCAGCTTATCGTCCAGCGGGGATGAAAAACTGTTTTTT
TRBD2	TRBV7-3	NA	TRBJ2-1	CASKILAGGPYEQFF	TGTGCCAGCAAGATACTAGCGGGAGGGCCTTATGAGCAGTTCTTC
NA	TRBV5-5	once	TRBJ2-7	CASSLRVPLIYEQYF	TGTGCCAGCAGCTTGCGAGTCCCGCTGATCTACGAGCAGTACTTC
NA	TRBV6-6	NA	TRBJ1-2	CASSYGAGGYTF	TGTGCCAGCAGTTACGGCGCAGGGGGCTACACCTTC
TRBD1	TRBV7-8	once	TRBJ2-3	CASSPTWTGSTDTQYF	TGTGCCAGCAGCCCCACCTGGACAGGCAGCACAGATACGCAGTATTTT
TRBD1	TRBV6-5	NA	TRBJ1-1	CASRGTGYTNTEAFF	TGTGCCAGCAGGGGGACAGGGTATACGAACACTGAAGCTTTCTTT
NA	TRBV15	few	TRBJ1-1	CATSRDIGQKNTEAFF	TGTGCCACCAGCAGAGATATCGGACAGAAGAACACTGAAGCTTTCTTT
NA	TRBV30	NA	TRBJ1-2	CAWEGPGDGYTF	TGTGCCTGGGAGGGGCCAGGGGATGGCTACACCTTC